The 20 T cell receptor beta chains below come from one sample, sequenced in a study of blood T cell repertoires in COVID-19. Repertoires were generated with immunoSEQ multiplex PCR, while TCRdb's copy carries only in-frame clones and drops some. The table lists about 140,000 clones, 70% to 90% of them singletons, with under 6.5% in the top ten. The specimen sequenced was peripheral blood. Receptor source: a human donor in a cohort sampled during active COVID-19.

The chain is built from TRBV5-1 and TRBJ1-2; 7 bases fit TRBD1. CDR1 is SGHRS, CDR2 YFSETQ, per germline. Trimming took 4 bases from V and 6 from J; bases not matched to a gene: 3. CDR3 length: 12 residues. Written as DNA, the CDR3 is TGCGCCAGCAGCCTCGACAGGGATGGCTACACCTTC. Residues: CASSLDRDGYTF.

V and J are TRBV2 and TRBJ1-4; no reliable D call. The CDR3 is made up of 12 amino acids. V was cut by 8 bases and J by 6 bases, with 10 bases left in between. Germline V gene sequence: CDR1 SNHLY, CDR2 FYNNEI. The CDR3 DNA reads TGTGCCAGCGGGAGGACGGATGAAAAACTGTTTTTT. It specifies CASGRTDEKLFF.

DNA for the CDR3: TGTGCCAGCAGTTACCCGGGGGGCCAAGAGACCCAGTACTTC. The encoded protein is CASSYPGGQETQYF. V is TRBV6-6 and J is TRBJ2-5; 7 bases match TRBD2. Trimming took 2 bases from V and 1 from J; bases not matched to a gene: 1. This CDR3 has 14 residues. Germline V CDR1 and CDR2: MNHNY, SVGAGI (reference sequence).

The J gene is TRBJ1-4, the V gene TRBV19; no reliable D call. V shed 3 bases and J shed 4 bases, with 9 bases lying between them. Per germline, CDR1 LNHDA and CDR2 SQIVND (reference sequence). This CDR3 region has 14 residues. CDR3 sequence: CASSIGGFNEKLFF. The CDR3, as DNA: TGTGCCAGTAGTATCGGAGGATTTAATGAAAAACTGTTTTTT. The full variable domain, completed using reference TRBV19 and TRBJ1-4, is DGGITQSPKYLFRKEGQNVTLSCEQNLNHDAMYWYRQDPGQGLRLIYYSQIVNDFQKGDIAEGYSVSREKKESFPLTVTSAQKNPTAFYLCASSIGGFNEKLFFGSGTQLSVL.

The chain is built from TRBV12-5 and TRBJ2-1, with 7 positions matching TRBD2. V lost 0 bases to trimming and J lost 5 bases; unmatched junction nucleotides: 10. The CDR3 totals 17 residues. In germline, CDR1 is LGHNT, CDR2 FRNRAP. CDR3 coding DNA: TGTGCTAGTGGTTTGGTACCGGGGAGGGTCGGTCACAATGAGCAGTTCTTC. Amino acids: CASGLVPGRVGHNEQFF. Full variable domain (outside the CDR3, taken from reference TRBV12-5 and TRBJ2-1): DARVTQTPRHKVTEMGQEVTMRCQPILGHNTVFWYRQTMMQGLELLAYFRNRAPLDDSGMPKDRFSAEMPDATLATLKIQPSEPRDSAVYFCASGLVPGRVGHNEQFFGPGTRLTVL.

CDR3 bases: TGTGCCAGCAGTCCAGGGTTTTTTTCACCCTCTTTCTCTGGGGCCAACGTCCTGACTTTC. It specifies CASSPGFFSPSFSGANVLTF. This chain uses TRBV27 with TRBJ2-6; D is possibly TRBD1 (5 bases). In germline, CDR1 is MNHEY, CDR2 SMNVEV (reference sequence). V was shortened by 5 bases and J by 0 bases, with 23 bases between the two germline ends. The CDR3 loop spans 20 amino acids.

The chain is built from TRBV4-1 and TRBJ2-7, with 11 bases aligning to TRBD1. Unmatched junction bases numbered 11, after V lost 4 bases and J lost 6 bases. Germline CDR1 MGHRA, CDR2 YSYEKL. The CDR3 is 16 amino acids. The CDR3 loop reads CASSRPGQGARVEQYF. The CDR3 DNA reads as TGCGCCAGCAGCCGTCCAGGACAGGGGGCAAGAGTCGAGCAGTACTTC.

The chain combines TRBV4-2 with TRBJ2-1; possibly TRBD2 for D (6 bases). The CDR3 is 14 residues long. V was cut by 3 bases and J by 1 base, with 7 bases left in between. CDR1 and CDR2 from the germline V gene are LGHNA and YNFKEQ. The CDR3 DNA sequence: TGTGCCAGCAGCCAGGAGGGTTCCTACAATGAGCAGTTCTTC. Encoded protein: CASSQEGSYNEQFF.

The rearrangement joins TRBV5-4 to TRBJ1-1; D is undetermined. Trimming left V 3 bases short and J 4 bases short, with 13 bases between. In germline, CDR1 is SGHNT, CDR2 YYREEE (reference sequence). CDR3 length equals 14 residues. The CDR3 bases are TGTGCCAGCAGCTCCGGGTCGTCGGGCACTGAAGCTTTCTTT. It specifies CASSSGSSGTEAFF.

This chain links TRBV5-1 with TRBJ2-7; weak D call: TRBD1 (6 bases). CDR1 SGHRS and CDR2 YFSETQ come from the germline V gene. With 4 bases removed from V and 6 bases from J, the gap between germline ends came to 20 bases. The CDR3 is 15 residues long. CDR3 in DNA: TGCGCCAGCAGCACCTACAGGGACCCGGGGAGCGAGCAGTACTTC. It specifies CASSTYRDPGSEQYF.

The chain employs TRBV7-3 and TRBJ1-1; tentatively, D is TRBD1 (5 bases). CDR1 and CDR2 (germline): SGHTA, FQGTGA. Trimming pared 5 bases from V and 1 base from J, leaving 17 bases between. The CDR3 is made up of 16 amino acids. CDR3 loop: CASSPARGGQNTEAFF. CDR3 nucleotides: TGTGCCAGCAGCCCCGCTAGGGGAGGCCAGAACACTGAAGCTTTCTTT.

The chain is built from TRBV28 and TRBJ2-5; TRBD2 is a possible D gene (5 bases). From germline, CDR1 is MDHEN and CDR2 SYDVKM. The CDR3 runs 13 residues. The ends were cut back, 5 bases at V and 0 bases at J, with 7 bases in the middle. This chain's CDR3 is CASSRRDQETQYF. CDR3 sequence (DNA): TGTGCCAGCAGTCGGCGGGACCAAGAGACCCAGTACTTC.

The chain recombines TRBV5-1 with TRBJ1-4, with a tentative D call TRBD1 (6 bases). The CDR3 sequence is 17 residues long. The V end was cut by 0 bases, the J end by 0 bases, with 12 bases between. From germline, CDR1 is SGHRS and CDR2 YFSETQ. CDR3 loop: CASSLEGGTATNEKLFF. The CDR3 nucleotides read TGCGCCAGCAGCTTGGAAGGGGGAACCGCAACTAATGAAAAACTGTTTTTT.

The chain recombines TRBV4-1 with TRBJ2-1; 9 nucleotides match TRBD2. The CDR3 spans 16 residues. CDR1 and CDR2 from the germline V gene are MGHRA and YSYEKL. V shed 1 base and J 8 bases; nucleotides not matched to a gene: 9. The CDR3 DNA reads as TGCGCCAGCAGCCAAGCCTGGACTAGCGTTGACCATGAGCAGTTCTTC. Translation gives CASSQAWTSVDHEQFF.

The J gene is TRBJ1-5, the V gene TRBV4-1; D might be TRBD1 (5 bases). Trimming removed 1 base from V and 1 base from J, with 11 bases in between. Germline values: CDR1 MGHRA, CDR2 YSYEKL. CDR3 length equals 16 residues. This CDR3 reads CASSQVDTKSNQPQHF. The CDR3 DNA reads TGCGCCAGCAGCCAAGTGGACACCAAGAGCAATCAGCCCCAGCATTTT.

Written as DNA, the CDR3 is TGTGCCAGCAGTTTAAGGCTAGCGGGAGCCAATGAGCAGTTCTTC. Protein: CASSLRLAGANEQFF. V and J are TRBV27 and TRBJ2-1, with 10 bases matching TRBD2. V lost 2 bases to trimming and J lost 6 bases; unmatched junction nucleotides: 4. CDR3 length: 15 amino acids. The germline CDR1 and CDR2 sequences are MNHEY and SMNVEV (reference sequence).

This clone was detected a few times. The genes are TRBV5-3 and TRBJ1-6; TRBD1 matches at 9 bases. TRBV5-3 is recorded as an ORF, its role being uncertain. V trimming: 0 bases; J trimming: 0 bases; junction bases outside the gene matches: 1. The CDR3 length is 17 residues. CDR3 protein: CARSLGDRDSYNSPLHF. The CDR3 nucleotides read TGTGCCAGAAGCTTGGGGGACAGGGACTCCTATAATTCACCCCTCCACTTT.

The V and J genes are TRBV7-6 and TRBJ1-1; D ambiguous. Germline values: CDR1 SGHVS, CDR2 FNYEAQ. Trimming left V 5 bases short and J 1 base short, with 8 bases between. The CDR3 runs 13 residues. The CDR3 reads CASSGQTNTEAFF. The CDR3 nucleotides read TGTGCCAGCAGCGGGCAGACGAACACTGAAGCTTTCTTT. Filled out from reference TRBV7-6 and TRBJ1-1, the complete variable domain reads GAGVSQSPRYKVTKRGQDVALRCDPISGHVSLYWYRQALGQGPEFLTYFNYEAQQDKSGLPNDRFSAERPEGSISTLTIQRTEQRDSAMYRCASSGQTNTEAFFGQGTRLTVV.

V and J are TRBV30 and TRBJ1-1; no reliable D call. Germline V CDR1 and CDR2: GTSNPN, SVGIG (reference sequence). This CDR3 is 14 amino acids long. The germline V and J ends were trimmed by 4 bases and 0 bases, with 12 bases remaining between them. CDR3 nucleotide sequence: TGTGCCTGGATCCTGGGAGACATGAACACTGAAGCTTTCTTT. Its protein product is CAWILGDMNTEAFF.

The genes are TRBV6-5 and TRBJ1-2; D is undetermined. This CDR3 is built from 14 residues. Germline CDR1 and CDR2: MNHEY and SVGAGI. Deletions cut 6 bases from V and 1 base from J, with 12 bases between. The CDR3: CASRGLNLNYGYTF. Here the CDR3 DNA reads TGTGCCAGCAGGGGCCTCAACCTTAACTATGGCTACACCTTC.